This T cell receptor beta chain originates from a study of CD8 T cells in ankylosing spondylitis. Overall study findings and caveats: Significantly higher representation of disease-linked clones was reported for matched ankylosing spondylitis synovial fluid. Seemingly distinctive of ankylosing spondylitis blood was a TCR beta motif formed by eight highly homologous variants. Peripheral blood samples showed relatively rare disease-linked clones, and these clones were CD8+.

This clonotype was seen at least ten times. Its antigen is still unknown. Using quantitative 5'-RACE with molecular barcodes, the authors made TCR beta libraries. TCRdb itself ran the 5' RACE reads through MiXCR, one entry per CDR3 protein. Here the sample spans some 87,000 distinct CDR3 sequences, approximately 9% being singletons. V dropped 2 bases and J dropped 4; count of bases not matched to a gene: 3. The CDR3 has 15 amino acids. This receptor was taken from a male donor with ankylosing spondylitis or in good health (not recorded which). What was sequenced was blood, either unsorted or a sorted T cell fraction (not recorded which). This chain connects TRBV12-3 or TRBV12-4 to TRBJ2-3, with 10 bases identical to TRBD2. In DNA, the CDR3 is TGTGCCAGCAGTTTACAGCGGGGGGGCTCAGATACGCAGTATTTT. The encoded protein is CASSLQRGGSDTQYF.